The rows below give T cell receptor beta chains drawn from one sample of a study of molecular identifiers for immune sequencing clone quantification. TCRdb reprocessed the PCR reads with MiXCR, giving one entry per CDR3 protein. The sample records hundreds of thousands of distinct CDR3 sequences, about 25% being singletons. Source material: naive CD8+ T cells from blood, with Jurkat cell RNA spiked in. Every receptor here comes from a human donor in good health. Some libraries in this study had Jurkat cell RNA spiked in. CDR3s include the opening cysteine and the closing phenylalanine or tryptophan. Each record gives: D gene, clone size, J gene, V gene, CDR3 protein. D genes are given only for firm matches. Clone size appears in some rows only: once, few, many, or a class for an expanded clone.

-,-,TRBJ1-6,TRBV23-1,CASSPQGMEINSPLHF
-,few,TRBJ2-1,TRBV12-3/TRBV12-4,CASSLEVGPYNEQFF
-,many,TRBJ2-3,TRBV5-1,CASSPETPTDTQYF
-,-,TRBJ1-6,TRBV4-1,CASSQGAEGLSPLHF
-,-,TRBJ1-6,TRBV27,CASSLVGTNSPLHF
TRBD2,-,TRBJ2-2,TRBV24-1,CATSDYSGLAGRTSGELFF
TRBD2,many,TRBJ2-1,TRBV29-1,CSVGSLAGGPPYGYNEQFF
-,-,TRBJ2-7,TRBV4-3,CASSQDKVLGASPYEQYF
-,many,TRBJ2-3,TRBV10-3,CAISDLISTDTQYF
TRBD1,few,TRBJ2-5,TRBV12-3/TRBV12-4,CASRLRQGVGETQYF
TRBD2,-,TRBJ2-7,TRBV20-1,CSATLPGLADYEQYF
TRBD1,-,TRBJ2-3,TRBV4-3,CASSQGYRGLGDTQYF
TRBD1,few,TRBJ2-7,TRBV12-3/TRBV12-4,CASSLDRAGYEQYF
-,-,TRBJ2-3,TRBV4-1,CASSQDSEGFGADMQYF
-,once,TRBJ1-2,TRBV12-5,CASGLGDTGFDGYTF
TRBD1,many,TRBJ2-3,TRBV5-1,CASSLFLTGVDTQYF
-,few,TRBJ2-7,TRBV5-1,CASSLAGNPYEQYF
-,many,TRBJ1-1,TRBV7-8,CASSTNQGWYTEAFF
-,many,TRBJ2-7,TRBV9,CASSGGSSIHEQYF
-,-,TRBJ2-2,TRBV11-2,CASSRPGARRNTGELFF
-,-,TRBJ1-6,TRBV12-3/TRBV12-4,CANSLSWGSPLHF
TRBD2,few,TRBJ2-1,TRBV5-1,CASSLEGGSTYNEQFF
-,-,TRBJ2-1,TRBV28,CASSLLGYNNEQFF
TRBD2,few,TRBJ2-1,TRBV27,CASSPGLAINEQFF
-,few,TRBJ2-7,TRBV12-3/TRBV12-4,CASSPAPPDGSSYEQYF
-,many,TRBJ1-1,TRBV15,CATRVRGGTEAFF
-,-,TRBJ1-4,TRBV27,CASSWTGLNEKLFF
TRBD2,many,TRBJ2-1,TRBV20-1,CSAIGTSGRAAYNEQFF
TRBD1,-,TRBJ2-7,TRBV7-2,CASRLTGGIAYEQYF
TRBD1,many,TRBJ1-1,TRBV7-9,CASSSTGAHTEAFF
TRBD2,-,TRBJ2-1,TRBV29-1,CSVVSSGSSYNEQFF
TRBD2,few,TRBJ2-7,TRBV9,CASSVVGGDYPEQYF
TRBD2,-,TRBJ2-1,TRBV4-2,CASSPGLAAAYNEQFF
-,-,TRBJ1-1,TRBV7-9,CASSFPSQGFDTEAFF
-,many,TRBJ2-3,TRBV5-1,CASSLVGDSTDTQYF